This TCR beta chain appears in the sequencing data of a study of T cell repertoires in cytomegalovirus infection. Study overall: Both a matching HLA type and CMV infection were indicated by public TCR beta signatures. Points from the study as a whole: Based on cumulative public TCR beta family frequency, carriers of CMV plus the relevant HLA were identified.

In regard to this clonotype: Its matching antigen is unknown.

Deletions cut 10 bases from V and 2 bases from J, with 11 bases between. This CDR3 is built from 12 residues. Germline loops: CDR1 SNHLY, CDR2 FYNNEI. TCRdb re-analysed the reads in MiXCR, keeping a single row per CDR3 protein. Of roughly 250,000 distinct CDR3 sequences in the sample, over 9% are singletons; the top ten hold 1.6%. The TCR sequence derives from a human donor in good health (CMV status not recorded). Some clones in this sample may be carry-over from other donors' samples. The sequenced material came from PBMCs. The chain is built from TRBV2 and TRBJ1-1; D may be TRBD1 (5 bases). This CDR3 reads CAISDTNTEAFF. The CDR3 DNA sequence: TGTGCCATCTCGGACACTAACACTGAAGCTTTCTTT.